These T cell receptor beta chains were read from a single sample in a study of blood T cells in healthy people across ages. Each CDR3 protein is one row after TCRdb ran MiXCR on the 5' RACE reads. The repertoire holds about 590,000 distinct CDR3 sequences, with approximately 30% as singletons. Sequencing was carried out using blood. These receptors were obtained from a woman older than 75 in good health. Each CDR3 is given with its conserved first and last residue. The order of the fields is V gene, D gene, J gene, clone size, CDR3 DNA, CDR3 protein. A D gene is named only where the DNA matches it firmly. Clone sizes are given selectively: once, few, many, or a class where the clone is expanded.

>TRBV11-3|TRBD1|TRBJ2-3|NA
TGTGCCAGCAGCTCTGGACAGGCCGGCACAGATACGCAGTATTTT
CASSSGQAGTDTQYF
>TRBV7-3|NA|TRBJ2-1|many
TGTGCCAGCAGCCTCTTGGGGACCCGCCCATACAATGAGCAGTTCTTC
CASSLLGTRPYNEQFF
>TRBV11-2|NA|TRBJ1-1|few
TGTGCCAGCAGCTTAAAGGAAGCAGTTGAAGCTTTCTTT
CASSLKEAVEAFF
>TRBV6-5|NA|TRBJ2-5|many
TGTGCCAGCAGTGTACGGGAGACCCAGTACTTC
CASSVRETQYF
>TRBV12-3/TRBV12-4|NA|TRBJ2-7|many
TGTGCCAGCAGTTTCGATACGGGGACCTCCTACGAGCAGTACTTC
CASSFDTGTSYEQYF
>TRBV29-1|NA|TRBJ1-1|NA
TGCAGCGTGGGCCGGAACACTGAAGCTTTCTTT
CSVGRNTEAFF
>TRBV24-1|NA|TRBJ2-7|few
TGTGCCACCAGTGATTCCCGGGACGGGGGAATAGGGGGTGAGCAGTACTTC
CATSDSRDGGIGGEQYF
>TRBV2|NA|TRBJ2-3|many
TGTGCCAGCAGAACTGACGGCACAGATACGCAGTATTTT
CASRTDGTDTQYF
>TRBV20-1|NA|TRBJ2-1|NA
TGCAGTGCTAGGGAACCCAACTCGGGAAATGAGCAGTTCTTC
CSAREPNSGNEQFF
>TRBV5-1|TRBD1|TRBJ2-7|many
TGCGCCAGCAGCATACGACAGGGCTACGAGCAGTACTTC
CASSIRQGYEQYF
>TRBV6-1|NA|TRBJ1-1|NA
TGTGCCAGTGGGGGACCTAGGGAAACTGAAGCTTTCTTT
CASGGPRETEAFF
>TRBV30|NA|TRBJ2-3|few
TGTGCCTGGAGTGTCAGCGGGACAAGCACAGATACGCAGTATTTT
CAWSVSGTSTDTQYF
>TRBV7-2|TRBD2|TRBJ2-5|many
TGTGCCAGCAGCCCAGACGGACTAGCGGGGGACTCTCAAGAGACCCAGTACTTC
CASSPDGLAGDSQETQYF
>TRBV15|NA|TRBJ2-5|few
TGTGCCACCAGCAGAGATCTCGGGACTTTAGAGACCCAGTACTTC
CATSRDLGTLETQYF
>TRBV18|NA|TRBJ2-7|many
TGTGCCAGCTCACCACCCTCGGGACAAGGGGAGCAGTACTTC
CASSPPSGQGEQYF
>TRBV12-3/TRBV12-4|NA|TRBJ1-2|many
TGTGCCAGCAGCGCCGCGGGTCTAAGGAACTATGGCTACACCTTC
CASSAAGLRNYGYTF
>TRBV20-1|NA|TRBJ2-5|few
TGCAGTGCTAGAAGGACCCAAGAGACCCAGTACTTC
CSARRTQETQYF
>TRBV7-2|NA|TRBJ2-1|NA
TGTGCCAGCAGCTTAATGGCGGGGATTGTCCCCAATGAGCAGTTCTTC
CASSLMAGIVPNEQFF
>TRBV6-6|NA|TRBJ1-5|NA
TGTGCCAGCAGTTACTCATGGGGGGTTAATCAGCCCCAGCATTTT
CASSYSWGVNQPQHF
>TRBV2|TRBD2|TRBJ2-3|many
TGTGCCAGCAGTGGAGACACTAGCGGGGCGTATACGCAGTATTTT
CASSGDTSGAYTQYF
>TRBV5-6|NA|TRBJ2-3|many
TGTGCCAGCAGCCCCGGGAAACTGTTAGCTGATACGCAGTATTTT
CASSPGKLLADTQYF
>TRBV18|NA|TRBJ2-5|NA
TGTGCCAGCTCACCTAAGGACGCCTCCTGGGAGACCCAGTACTTC
CASSPKDASWETQYF
>TRBV6-1|NA|TRBJ1-4|NA
TGTGCCAGCAGTGCAAGACAGTCAACTAATGAAAAACTGTTTTTT
CASSARQSTNEKLFF
>TRBV5-1|TRBD1|TRBJ2-5|many
TGCGCCAGCAGCGATTCCGACAGGGGCGGAAAGACCCAGTACTTC
CASSDSDRGGKTQYF
>TRBV7-2|NA|TRBJ2-7|NA
TGTGCCAGCAGCTCGTCTGGCGGCCACATTTACGAGCAGTACTTC
CASSSSGGHIYEQYF
>TRBV25-1|NA|TRBJ2-7|many
TGTGCCAGCAGTGATCACAGTCGGCCCTACGAGCAGTACTTC
CASSDHSRPYEQYF